One and the same sample provided the 10 T cell receptor beta chains below, sequenced in a study of T cell changes during pregnancy in multiple sclerosis. Using immunoSEQ multiplex PCR, the repertoire was profiled, and TCRdb retains in-frame clones only, with some absent. The sample yields roughly 83,000 clones, roughly nine tenths seen once. The starting material was PBMCs, obtained in the first trimester of pregnancy. The receptors originated from a female donor in good health, serving as a control in a pregnancy study. Some clones in this sample may be carry-over from other donors' samples.

The rearrangement uses TRBV6-1 and TRBJ1-4; 9 positions agree with TRBD1. The CDR3 totals 14 residues. From germline, CDR1 is MNHNS and CDR2 SASEGT. V dropped 7 bases and J dropped 7; count of bases not matched to a gene: 7. CDR3 amino acids: CASNPGQGAEKLFF. Here the CDR3 DNA reads TGTGCCAGCAATCCGGGACAGGGAGCTGAAAAACTGTTTTTT.

The chain recombines TRBV28 with TRBJ2-1, with 15 bases that match TRBD2. CDR1 and CDR2 from the germline V gene are MDHEN and SYDVKM. This CDR3 has 19 residues. V shed 5 bases and J 3 bases; nucleotides not matched to a gene: 11. The CDR3 DNA follows: TGTGCCAGCAGTCCCCGATGGACTAGCGGGAGGGGTAACTACAATGAGCAGTTCTTC. Translation gives CASSPRWTSGRGNYNEQFF. The full variable domain, in which reference TRBV28 and TRBJ2-1 provide the parts outside the CDR3, is DVKVTQSSRYLVKRTGEKVFLECVQDMDHENMFWYRQDPGLGLRLIYFSYDVKMKEKGDIPEGYSVSREKKERFSLILESASTNQTSMYLCASSPRWTSGRGNYNEQFFGPGTRLTVL.

The chain has TRBV11-3 and TRBJ1-1; 9 bases are shared with TRBD1. CDR1 is SGHNT, CDR2 YENEEA, per germline. J gave up 8 bases and V 5 bases, and 12 bases lay outside the gene matches. This CDR3 has 15 residues. The CDR3 protein is CASSDRGQGGEEAFF. CDR3 in DNA: TGTGCCAGCAGCGACAGGGGACAGGGAGGAGAGGAAGCTTTCTTT.

This chain connects TRBV18 to TRBJ2-3; 7 positions agree with TRBD2. J lost 2 bases, V lost 6 bases, and 5 bases had no gene match. Germline CDR1 is KGHSH and CDR2 is LQKENI. This CDR3 comprises 14 residues. Here the CDR3 DNA reads TGTGCCAGCTCGGCCGGGACTATCACAGATACGCAGTATTTT. This sequence encodes CASSAGTITDTQYF.

The chain couples TRBV18 to TRBJ2-1; 9 bases are shared with TRBD1. The germline V gene has CDR1 KGHSH and CDR2 LQKENI. CDR3 length: 14 residues. After removal of 3 bases from V and 7 bases from J, the junction contained 4 bases not matched to a gene. CDR3 amino acids: CASSPADRGNEQFF. The CDR3 nucleotides read TGTGCCAGCTCACCCGCGGACAGGGGTAATGAGCAGTTCTTC.

The CDR3 sequence: CASSFNVLTTDTQYF. The CDR3 DNA reads as TGTGCCAGCAGCTTCAACGTACTTACCACAGATACGCAGTATTTT. V gene TRBV5-4 combines with J gene TRBJ2-3, with D uncertain. Germline lookup yields CDR1 SGHNT and CDR2 YYREEE (reference sequence). CDR3 length equals 15 residues. With 2 bases removed from V and 2 bases from J, the gap between germline ends came to 12 bases.

CDR3 nucleotides: TGTGCCAGCAGCCCAGCGGACAGCTCCTACAATGAGCAGTTCTTC. The encoded protein is CASSPADSSYNEQFF. The genes are TRBV13 and TRBJ2-1, with D perhaps matching TRBD1 (6 bases). CDR1 is PRHDT, CDR2 FYEKMQ, per germline (reference sequence). V was clipped by 5 bases and J by 0 bases, with 11 bases between them. This CDR3 contains 15 residues.

In its sample, this clone was seen many times. This sequence joins TRBV4-2 and TRBJ2-3; 13 nucleotides match TRBD2. This CDR3 is 16 amino acids long. V was clipped by 6 bases and J by 4 bases; unmatched bases: 7. Per germline, CDR1 LGHNA and CDR2 YNFKEQ. This chain's CDR3 is CASSPLLAGGPDTQYF. The CDR3, as DNA: TGTGCCAGCAGTCCCCTACTAGCGGGAGGGCCAGATACGCAGTATTTT.

This clone was seen only a few times. J is TRBJ1-5 and V is TRBV7-9; D gene ambiguous. This CDR3 region has 12 residues. V was shortened by 1 base and J by 7 bases, with 5 bases between the two germline ends. Per the germline V gene, CDR1 is SEHNR and CDR2 is FQNEAQ (reference sequence). The CDR3 sequence is CASSLGGQPQHF. The CDR3 coding sequence is TGTGCCAGCAGCTTAGGAGGGCAGCCCCAGCATTTT.

The chain has TRBV28 and TRBJ2-1; no clear D. V was pared by 9 bases and J by 4 bases, with 13 bases between. Germline V gene sequence: CDR1 MDHEN, CDR2 SYDVKM. This CDR3 contains 13 residues. The CDR3 reads CASLVSGYNEQFF. The DNA of the CDR3 is TGTGCCAGTCTAGTAAGTGGATACAATGAGCAGTTCTTC. The full variable domain, in which reference TRBV28 and TRBJ2-1 provide the parts outside the CDR3, is DVKVTQSSRYLVKRTGEKVFLECVQDMDHENMFWYRQDPGLGLRLIYFSYDVKMKEKGDIPEGYSVSREKKERFSLILESASTNQTSMYLCASLVSGYNEQFFGPGTRLTVL.